One and the same sample provided the 14 T cell receptor beta chains below, sequenced in a study of graft-versus-host responses after intestinal transplantation. TCRdb's table, derived via immunoSEQ multiplex PCR, lists solely in-frame clones and lacks some. The sample records 25,000 to 30,000 clones, about 92% being singletons. Sequences were derived from PBMCs, sampled 18 days after transplant. All receptors derive from a human patient who received an intestinal transplant, so some T cells may come from the graft donor.

V gene TRBV10-1 combines with J gene TRBJ1-1, with no clear D. V dropped 3 bases and J dropped 1 base, with 9 bases sitting between them. The CDR3 length is 14 residues. Germline V gene data show CDR1 as WNHNN and CDR2 as SYGVQD (reference sequence). CDR3 sequence (DNA): TGCGCCAGCAGTGACACAAGATCGAACACTGAAGCTTTCTTT. Translation gives CASSDTRSNTEAFF.

J is TRBJ1-2 and V is TRBV7-3, with 9 bases aligning to TRBD1. The V segment lost 5 bases and the J segment 8 bases; nucleotides outside the gene matches: 6. Germline values: CDR1 SGHTA, CDR2 FQGTGA. This CDR3 region has 13 residues. CDR3 residues: CASSPGTGRGYTF. CDR3 sequence (DNA): TGTGCCAGCAGCCCAGGGACAGGGCGAGGCTACACCTTC. The full variable domain, its missing parts supplied by reference TRBV7-3 and TRBJ1-2, is GAGVSQTPSNKVTEKGKYVELRCDPISGHTALYWYRQSLGQGPEFLIYFQGTGAADDSGLPNDRFFAVRPEGSVSTLKIQRTERGDSAVYLCASSPGTGRGYTFGSGTRLTVV.

Notes on this clone: Within the sample, other DNA sequences also encode this same CDR3. The V and J genes are TRBV7-9 and TRBJ1-1; no firm D call. V dropped 1 base and J dropped 3 bases, with 6 bases sitting between them. Germline CDR1 is SEHNR and CDR2 is FQNEAQ (reference sequence). CDR3 length: 13 residues. CDR3 sequence (DNA): TGTGCCAGCAGCTTAGGCACAGACACTGAAGCTTTCTTT. Residues: CASSLGTDTEAFF.

J is TRBJ2-3 and V is TRBV23-1; the D is unclear. TRBV23-1 falls under the ORF class, with uncertain function. V was clipped by 5 bases and J by 2 bases, with 11 bases between them. The CDR3 runs to 14 residues. The CDR3 DNA is TGCGCCAGCAGTAGCTGGTCACACACAGATACGCAGTATTTT. Amino acids: CASSSWSHTDTQYF.

J is TRBJ1-1 and V is TRBV14; maybe TRBD1 (5 bases). Trimming took off 0 bases at V and 5 bases at J, with 16 bases between the two ends. CDR3 length equals 16 residues. The V gene's germline CDR1 is SGHDN and CDR2 FVKESK. As DNA, the CDR3 is TGTGCCAGCAGCCAAGACAGGGCTCCTATCGGGACTGAAGCTTTCTTT. Amino acids: CASSQDRAPIGTEAFF.

This chain joins TRBV18 and TRBJ2-7; 12 bases fit TRBD2. The CDR3 has 18 amino acids. V lost 4 bases, J lost 0 bases, and 10 bases stayed unmatched. CDR1 KGHSH and CDR2 LQKENI come from the germline V gene. CDR3 sequence: CASSLTPGLAGPSYEQYF. CDR3 DNA: TGTGCCAGCTCACTAACACCCGGACTAGCGGGGCCCTCCTACGAGCAGTACTTC.

The V gene is TRBV4-2, the J gene TRBJ2-7; perhaps TRBD1 as D (5 bases). The CDR3 has 15 residues. V lost 1 base, J lost 0 bases, and 10 bases lay in between. Germline CDR1 is LGHNA and CDR2 is YNFKEQ. The CDR3, as DNA: TGTGCCAGCAGCCAAGTCGGACAACCCTCCTACGAGCAGTACTTC. It specifies CASSQVGQPSYEQYF.

The CDR3 is CASSLAGGPGSYEQYF. In DNA form, the CDR3 reads TGTGCCAGCAGCTTGGCAGGGGGCCCAGGCTCCTACGAGCAGTACTTC. The chain couples TRBV5-6 to TRBJ2-7; 8 bases line up with TRBD1. This CDR3 comprises 16 residues. Germline lookup yields CDR1 SGHDT and CDR2 YYEEEE. The V and J ends lost 0 bases and 0 bases, in that order; junction bases with no gene match: 5. Full variable domain (remainder filled in from reference TRBV5-6 and TRBJ2-7): DAGVTQSPTHLIKTRGQQVTLRCSPKSGHDTVSWYQQALGQGPQFIFQYYEEEERQRGNFPDRFSGHQFPNYSSELNVNALLLGDSALYLCASSLAGGPGSYEQYFGPGTRLTVT.

In its sample, this clone was seen once. This sequence joins TRBV10-2 and TRBJ2-7; TRBD2 matches 13 bases. Trimming removed 7 bases from V and 4 bases from J; junction bases left unmatched: 7. The germline CDR1 and CDR2 sequences are WSHSY and SAAADI. The CDR3 has 15 amino acids. CDR3 DNA sequence: TGCGCCAGCACTAGAGGACTAGCGGGGGTGTACGAGCAGTACTTC. Protein: CASTRGLAGVYEQYF.

The rearrangement joins TRBV7-9 to TRBJ1-1; D is unresolved. CDR3 length equals 15 residues. The germline V and J ends were trimmed by 3 bases and 1 base, with 12 bases remaining between them. Looked up from germline, CDR1 is SEHNR and CDR2 is FQNEAQ (reference sequence). The CDR3 loop reads CASSFRGSGNTEAFF. CDR3 sequence (DNA): TGTGCCAGCAGCTTCCGGGGATCGGGGAACACTGAAGCTTTCTTT.

J is TRBJ2-3 and V is TRBV19, with D tentatively TRBD2 (6 bases). The CDR3 extends over 12 amino acids. Trimming removed 0 bases from V and 8 bases from J, with 6 bases in between. The germline CDR1 and CDR2 sequences are LNHDA and SQIVND (reference sequence). The CDR3 sequence is CASSIEEGTQYF. Written as DNA, the CDR3 is TGTGCCAGTAGTATAGAGGAGGGTACGCAGTATTTT.

The rearrangement uses TRBV9 and TRBJ1-1, with D perhaps TRBD1 (5 bases). Per the germline V gene, CDR1 is SGDLS and CDR2 is YYNGEE. This CDR3 comprises 15 residues. Trimming removed 0 bases at V and 5 bases at J, with 14 bases between. The DNA of the CDR3 is TGTGCCAGCAGCGTAGGTGGGGGAATGGGGACTGAAGCTTTCTTT. Residues: CASSVGGGMGTEAFF.

The rearrangement links TRBV9 to TRBJ1-4; D might be TRBD1 (5 bases). V was pared by 0 bases and J by 6 bases, with 15 bases between. The CDR3 contains 16 residues. CDR1 and CDR2 from the germline V gene are SGDLS and YYNGEE. DNA of the CDR3: TGTGCCAGCAGCGTAGAAGCAGGGCGGTATGATGAAAAACTGTTTTTT. Amino acid sequence: CASSVEAGRYDEKLFF.

This chain connects TRBV6-4 to TRBJ2-3, with TRBD1 matching over 12 bases. Germline CDR1 MRHNA, CDR2 SNTAGT. The trim removed 2 bases at V and 4 bases at J, leaving 1 base unmatched. The CDR3 length is 15 residues. The CDR3 protein is CASSDGTGGADTQYF. The DNA for the CDR3 is TGTGCCAGCAGTGACGGGACAGGGGGCGCAGATACGCAGTATTTT.